The 20 T cell receptor beta chains presented below share a single source sample, sequenced in a study of cytomegalovirus exposure and HLA in healthy donors. Vbeta (60) and Jbeta (13) primers were used in the PCR. Produced via immunoSEQ multiplex PCR; TCRdb's table is partial and in-frame only. The sample holds 150,000 to 200,000 clones; roughly 80% are singletons and the top ten take about 15%. The sample comprised PBMCs. These receptors were collected from a woman aged 40 to 50 in good health and CMV-seronegative.

The chain uses TRBV19 and TRBJ1-5, with TRBD1 matching 9 bases. The trim removed 5 bases at V and 9 bases at J, leaving 8 bases unmatched. The CDR3 loop spans 14 amino acids. Looked up from germline, CDR1 is LNHDA and CDR2 is SQIVND (reference sequence). CDR3 nucleotide sequence: TGTGCCAGTAGTTCGGACAGGGGCATTGTGCCCCAGCATTTT. Translating gives CASSSDRGIVPQHF.

The sample holds a few counts of this clone. This chain joins TRBV9 and TRBJ2-3; TRBD1 agrees at 9 bases. Germline assignment: CDR1 SGDLS and CDR2 YYNGEE. This CDR3 has 15 amino acids. With 4 bases clipped from V and 2 bases from J, the junction kept 5 bases outside the gene matches. The CDR3 DNA sequence: TGTGCCAGCAGCCCCCGGGACAGGGCCACAGATACGCAGTATTTT. Protein: CASSPRDRATDTQYF.

The V and J genes are TRBV5-4 and TRBJ2-2; 7 bases are a match to TRBD1. V was pared by 7 bases and J by 6 bases, with 6 bases of the junction left unmatched. The length of the CDR3 is 13 residues. Germline CDR1 reads SGHNT; CDR2 reads YYREEE (reference sequence). CDR3 nucleotides: TGTGCCAGCTCTAGACAGGGATCCGGGGAGCTGTTTTTT. Amino acids: CASSRQGSGELFF.

The genes are TRBV6-5 and TRBJ2-1; TRBD2 is a possible D gene (6 bases). CDR1 is MNHEY, CDR2 SVGAGI, per germline. Trimming stripped 8 bases from V and 6 bases from J, with 17 bases between. This CDR3 is 14 amino acids long. In DNA form, the CDR3 reads TGTGCCAGCGACCCCGGGGGTACAGCCAATGAGCAGTTCTTC. It is translated as CASDPGGTANEQFF.

The chain employs TRBV4-3 and TRBJ1-3; 7 nucleotides align to TRBD1. V was pared by 0 bases and J by 0 bases, with 2 bases of the junction left unmatched. The germline V gene has CDR1 LGHNA and CDR2 YSLEER. The CDR3 is 16 amino acids. The CDR3 is CASSQDTGASGNTIYF. DNA of the CDR3: TGCGCCAGCAGCCAAGATACAGGGGCCTCTGGAAACACCATATATTTT.

The chain carries TRBV19 and TRBJ2-1; tentative D call: TRBD2 (5 bases). Germline V gene sequence: CDR1 LNHDA, CDR2 SQIVND (reference sequence). The CDR3 has 16 amino acids. Trimming took off 3 bases at V and 3 bases at J, with 15 bases between the two ends. CDR3 sequence reads: CASSMSRDLDYNEQFF. The CDR3 region has the DNA TGTGCCAGTAGTATGAGTCGGGATTTGGACTACAATGAGCAGTTCTTC.

Note on this clone: Other DNA sequences within the sample encode an identical CDR3. The chain combines TRBV6-1 with TRBJ2-1; 11 bases are a match to TRBD2. The CDR3 has 15 residues. The junction had 5 bases not matched to a gene; V was cut back by 6 bases and J by 4 bases. The germline CDR1 and CDR2 sequences are MNHNS and SASEGT. The CDR3 sequence: CASSALAGGYNEQFF. CDR3 coding DNA: TGTGCCAGCAGCGCTTTAGCGGGGGGGTACAATGAGCAGTTCTTC.

DNA of the CDR3: TGCAGCGTAGTGGGCGGGGGTTCAGATACGCAGTATTTT. Its protein product is CSVVGGGSDTQYF. This chain links TRBV29-1 with TRBJ2-3; the match to TRBD2 covers 7 bases. Germline V CDR1 and CDR2: SQVTM, ANQGSEA. There are 13 residues in the CDR3. J gave up 4 bases and V 6 bases, and 7 bases lay outside the gene matches.

The CDR3 loop reads CASSLERITSAIPYEQYF. In DNA, the CDR3 is TGTGCCAGCAGCTTAGAACGTATAACTAGCGCGATTCCCTACGAGCAGTACTTC. The V gene is TRBV7-2, the J gene TRBJ2-7, with 7 bases lining up with TRBD2. The V segment lost 1 base and the J segment 2 bases; nucleotides outside the gene matches: 14. The germline V gene has CDR1 SGHTA and CDR2 FQGNSA. The CDR3 is 18 residues long.

The CDR3 loop reads CAISGTGGGANVLTF. Here the CDR3 DNA reads TGTGCCATCTCCGGGACAGGCGGCGGGGCCAACGTCCTGACTTTC. The rearrangement links TRBV19 to TRBJ2-6; TRBD1 aligns across 8 bases. The CDR3 sequence is 15 residues long. From germline, CDR1 is LNHDA and CDR2 SQIVND (reference sequence). The trim removed 10 bases at V and 4 bases at J, leaving 9 bases unmatched. The full variable domain, rest sourced from reference TRBV19 and TRBJ2-6, is DGGITQSPKYLFRKEGQNVTLSCEQNLNHDAMYWYRQDPGQGLRLIYYSQIVNDFQKGDIAEGYSVSREKKESFPLTVTSAQKNPTAFYLCAISGTGGGANVLTFGAGSRLTVL.

The chain is built from TRBV5-6 and TRBJ2-4; 8 nucleotides match TRBD1. V dropped 3 bases and J dropped 2; count of bases not matched to a gene: 10. Germline CDR1 and CDR2: SGHDT and YYEEEE. The CDR3 is made up of 17 amino acids. The CDR3, as DNA: TGTGCCAGCAGCTCATATTCGCTCAGGGGGCCCAAAAACATTCAGTACTTC. Translated: CASSSYSLRGPKNIQYF.

This clone was counted a few times. This chain uses TRBV5-6 with TRBJ1-2, with a possible D match to TRBD1 (6 bases). V lost 2 bases and J lost 6, with 14 bases in between. The CDR3 has 14 amino acids. Germline CDR1 is SGHDT and CDR2 is YYEEEE. CDR3 in DNA: TGTGCCAGCAGCTTAGGGGGGGGCTGGCATGGCTACACCTTC. Translation gives CASSLGGGWHGYTF.

This clone is a singleton in its sample. This chain links TRBV18 with TRBJ2-3, with 7 bases aligning to TRBD2. Germline CDR1 reads KGHSH; CDR2 reads LQKENI. The CDR3 sequence is 16 residues long. V was pared by 2 bases and J by 0 bases, with 5 bases of the junction left unmatched. Written as DNA, the CDR3 is TGTGCCAGCTCACCAATGTCTAGCGGAAGCACAGATACGCAGTATTTT. The encoded protein is CASSPMSSGSTDTQYF.

Details on this clone: Within the sample, other DNA sequences also encode this same CDR3. The J gene is TRBJ1-1, the V gene TRBV2, with 7 bases aligning to TRBD1. Germline loops: CDR1 SNHLY, CDR2 FYNNEI. The CDR3 loop spans 14 amino acids. The V gene end was trimmed by 6 bases and the J gene end by 3 bases; junction bases not matched to a gene: 7. The CDR3 loop reads CASSFTGVDTEAFF. The CDR3 DNA reads as TGTGCCAGCAGCTTCACAGGGGTGGACACTGAAGCTTTCTTT.

This chain joins TRBV11-3 and TRBJ1-1; TRBD1 aligns across 8 bases. V trimming: 2 bases; J trimming: 0 bases; junction bases outside the gene matches: 8. The CDR3 runs to 17 residues. Germline V lookup: CDR1 SGHNT, CDR2 YENEEA. The CDR3 DNA is TGTGCCAGCAGCTTACGGACAGGGCCGGGGGTGAACACTGAAGCTTTCTTT. It specifies CASSLRTGPGVNTEAFF. The complete variable domain, with remaining parts taken from reference TRBV11-3 and TRBJ1-1, reads EAGVVQSPRYKIIEKKQPVAFWCNPISGHNTLYWYLQNLGQGPELLIRYENEEAVDDSQLPKDRFSAERLKGVDSTLKIQPAELGDSAVYLCASSLRTGPGVNTEAFFGQGTRLTVV.

This clone was seen a handful of times. This chain connects TRBV7-2 to TRBJ1-1; 7 bases map to TRBD1. V trimming: 1 base; J trimming: 8 bases; junction bases outside the gene matches: 4. The CDR3 sequence is 13 residues long. CDR1 and CDR2 from the germline V gene are SGHTA and FQGNSA. The CDR3 is CASSLVPDREAFF. CDR3 in DNA: TGTGCCAGCAGCTTAGTCCCGGACAGGGAAGCTTTCTTT.

The chain combines TRBV6-6 with TRBJ2-7; TRBD2 agrees at 11 bases. J gave up 0 bases and V 6 bases, and 4 bases lay outside the gene matches. The CDR3 loop spans 15 amino acids. Germline loops: CDR1 MNHNY, CDR2 SVGAGI (reference sequence). The CDR3 nucleotides read TGTGCCAGCAGAAGCGGGACTAGCGGCTCCTACGAGCAGTACTTC. Translated: CASRSGTSGSYEQYF.

This rearrangement joins TRBV11-2 to TRBJ2-1; D is perhaps TRBD2 (6 bases). Germline assignment: CDR1 SGHAT and CDR2 FQNNGV. The length of the CDR3 is 17 residues. V shed 1 base and J shed 8 bases, with 21 bases lying between them. For the CDR3, the DNA is TGTGCCAGCAGCTTAGGTGGGGCAGGGAGGCCCGGATATGAGCAGTTCTTC. Protein sequence: CASSLGGAGRPGYEQFF.

The rearrangement uses TRBV11-3 and TRBJ1-1, with D tentatively TRBD1 (5 bases). V lost 4 bases and J 5 bases, leaving 17 bases between the germline ends. Per germline, CDR1 SGHNT and CDR2 YENEEA. The length of the CDR3 is 15 residues. CDR3 sequence: CASSSPWQGGTEAFF. The CDR3 DNA is TGTGCCAGCAGCTCTCCCTGGCAGGGTGGAACTGAAGCTTTCTTT.

This clone was detected only a few times. The rearrangement links TRBV19 to TRBJ2-7, with 8 nucleotides matching TRBD1. The CDR3 contains 13 residues. Germline V gene lookup returns CDR1 LNHDA and CDR2 SQIVND (reference sequence). V lost 5 bases to trimming and J lost 7 bases; unmatched junction nucleotides: 7. CDR3 bases: TGTGCCAGTAGTGACAGGGGCATGCGAGAGCAGTACTTC. As protein: CASSDRGMREQYF.